Ten or more counts support the clone carrying this TCR beta chain. Its antigen is not known. Trimming removed 2 bases from V and 3 bases from J, with 10 bases in between. This CDR3 is 15 amino acids long. The germline V gene encodes CDR1 ENHRY and CDR2 SYGVKD. The entry originates in a study of neurological immune-mediated disorders. Overall study results and limits: Expanded clones shared no CDR3 amino acid sequences across subjects, suggesting private repertoires in all groups. A possible signature was seen in one related-CDR3 cluster, into which phylogenetic grouping placed the repertoires of 18 of 34 multiple sclerosis patients.

Unsorted libraries were prepared from 2 million PBMCs held at -80 C. TCRdb passed the 5' RACE reads through MiXCR, listing each CDR3 protein once. The sample shows 50,000 or so distinct CDR3 sequences, around 3.5% of them seen only once. Sequencing was done on a sample of PBMCs. This chain connects TRBV10-3 to TRBJ2-2, with D possibly called TRBD1 or TRBD2 (5 bases each). This clonotype was sampled from a man aged 35 to 55 with multiple sclerosis. The DNA for the CDR3 is TGTGCCATCAGTGAGCGGGACGCCTACACCGGGGAGCTGTTTTTT. Translating gives CAISERDAYTGELFF.